This is a list of T cell receptor beta chains from one sample in a study of blood T cells in healthy people across ages. A single record per CDR3 protein comes from TCRdb applying MiXCR to the 5' RACE reads. The top ten clones hold 13% of a sample with approximately 800,000 distinct CDR3 sequences, around 36% of them seen once. Sequencing was carried out using blood. All receptors derive from a young man in good health. CDR3s include the opening cysteine and the closing phenylalanine or tryptophan. A D gene is named only where the DNA matches it firmly. Size is omitted from some rows. Given values are once, few, many or a class for expanded clones.

V: TRBV6-6
size: few
J: TRBJ2-5
length: 14
D: NA
DNA: TGTGCCAGCAGTTATTTCCCGGGGAAGGAGACCCAGTACTTC
CDR3: CASSYFPGKETQYF

V: TRBV5-6
size: NA
J: TRBJ2-6
length: 15
D: NA
DNA: TGTGCCAGCAGCTTTTTCAGGTCAGGGGCCAACGTCCTGACTTTC
CDR3: CASSFFRSGANVLTF

V: TRBV29-1
size: once
J: TRBJ1-1
length: 11
D: NA
DNA: TGCAGCGGTGAGGGAACGGCTGAAGCTTTCTTT
CDR3: CSGEGTAEAFF

V: TRBV6-1
size: many
J: TRBJ1-2
length: 15
D: TRBD1
DNA: TGTGCCAGCAGTGGCCCCAACGACAGGGGCTATGGCTACACCTTC
CDR3: CASSGPNDRGYGYTF

V: TRBV9
size: NA
J: TRBJ2-5
length: 12
D: NA
DNA: TGTGCCAGCAGCCAGGGCAGGGAGAAGCAGTACTTC
CDR3: CASSQGREKQYF

V: TRBV7-6
size: few
J: TRBJ2-5
length: 19
D: TRBD2
DNA: TGTGCCAGCAGCTTAGTCCCACTACTAGCGGGGGAGCCCGGTAGTAAGCAGTACTTC
CDR3: CASSLVPLLAGEPGSKQYF

V: TRBV27
size: NA
J: TRBJ2-2
length: 16
D: NA
DNA: TGTGCCAGCAGTTTTCACCAGGGTGCGAACACCGGGGAGCTGTTTTTT
CDR3: CASSFHQGANTGELFF

V: TRBV5-4
size: NA
J: TRBJ2-7
length: 16
D: TRBD1
DNA: TGTGCCAGCAGCTTGGCCTCGACAGGGGGCAGGGACGAGCAGTACTTC
CDR3: CASSLASTGGRDEQYF

V: TRBV12-3/TRBV12-4
size: few
J: TRBJ2-3
length: 16
D: TRBD2
DNA: TGTGCCAGCAGTTTGTGGGCGGGGGGGCGCACAGATACGCAGTATTTT
CDR3: CASSLWAGGRTDTQYF

V: TRBV7-3
size: NA
J: TRBJ1-3
length: 13
D: NA
DNA: TGTGCCAGCGGCCAGGGGCAGAGAGACACCATATATTTT
CDR3: CASGQGQRDTIYF

V: TRBV10-1
size: few
J: TRBJ1-2
length: 14
D: TRBD1
DNA: TGCGCCACCCCACGACAGGGGTCAAAGGATGGCTACACCTTC
CDR3: CATPRQGSKDGYTF

V: TRBV20-1
size: NA
J: TRBJ2-3
length: 11
D: NA
DNA: TGCAATGCTGCCGACTTCGATACGCAGTATTTT
CDR3: CNAADFDTQYF

V: TRBV20-1
size: NA
J: TRBJ2-7
length: 10
D: NA
DNA: TGCAGTGCTAGATATCCCCGTCGGTACTTC
CDR3: CSARYPRRYF

V: TRBV29-1
size: many
J: TRBJ1-4
length: 13
D: NA
DNA: TGCAGCGTTGCGATTTTGGAGAACGAAAAACTGTTTTTT
CDR3: CSVAILENEKLFF

V: TRBV4-2
size: few
J: TRBJ2-1
length: 15
D: NA
DNA: TGTGCCAGCAGCCAAGTGACGACAGAATACAATGAGCAGTTCTTC
CDR3: CASSQVTTEYNEQFF

V: TRBV4-1
size: NA
J: TRBJ2-5
length: 15
D: TRBD2
DNA: TGCGCCAGCAGCCAAATTCGGGGAGGGCCAGAGACCCAGTACTTC
CDR3: CASSQIRGGPETQYF

V: TRBV12-3/TRBV12-4
size: few
J: TRBJ1-1
length: 13
D: NA
DNA: TGTGCCAGCAGTCCCCGGGTCCCTCCCAGGGCTTTCTTT
CDR3: CASSPRVPPRAFF

V: TRBV9
size: NA
J: TRBJ2-7
length: 16
D: TRBD2
DNA: TGTGCCAGCAGTATAGCGGGGGTCTTCTCGTACAATGAGCAGTACTTC
CDR3: CASSIAGVFSYNEQYF

V: TRBV6-5
size: many
J: TRBJ2-7
length: 15
D: NA
DNA: TGTGCCAGCAGTTACGCCGGGACACTCTCCTACGAGCAGTACTTC
CDR3: CASSYAGTLSYEQYF

V: TRBV6-5
size: many
J: TRBJ2-7
length: 12
D: NA
DNA: TGTGCCAGCAGGCGCACCCAGGGTAACATGTACTTC
CDR3: CASRRTQGNMYF

V: TRBV9
size: few
J: TRBJ1-6
length: 15
D: TRBD1
DNA: TGTGCCAGCAGCGTCACAGGGGTGGGAAATTCACCCCTCCACTTT
CDR3: CASSVTGVGNSPLHF

V: TRBV7-9
size: NA
J: TRBJ1-1
length: 14
D: NA
DNA: TGTGCCAGCAGCCCCGGTGGGGTACACACTGAAGCTTTCTTT
CDR3: CASSPGGVHTEAFF

V: TRBV5-1
size: NA
J: TRBJ1-1
length: 15
D: NA
DNA: TGCGCCAGCAGCTTGAAGGAGCAGGGACACACTGAAGCTTTCTTT
CDR3: CASSLKEQGHTEAFF

V: TRBV7-9
size: NA
J: TRBJ1-5
length: 15
D: NA
DNA: TGTGCCAGCAGCTTAGACCACGGTAGCAATCAGCCCCAGCATTTT
CDR3: CASSLDHGSNQPQHF

V: TRBV12-3/TRBV12-4
size: NA
J: TRBJ2-3
length: 15
D: NA
DNA: TGTGCCAGCAGCCCCGGGGCAGGCCGAGCAGATACGCAGTATTTT
CDR3: CASSPGAGRADTQYF

V: TRBV2
size: once
J: TRBJ1-1
length: 15
D: NA
DNA: TGTGCCAGCAGTGAAAGTTGTGGGACGAACACTGAAGCTTTCTTT
CDR3: CASSESCGTNTEAFF

V: TRBV12-3/TRBV12-4
size: NA
J: TRBJ2-1
length: 14
D: NA
DNA: TGTGCCAGCAGTCTAACCTCTTCCCGGGAGACCCAGTTCTTC
CDR3: CASSLTSSRETQFF

V: TRBV4-1
size: few
J: TRBJ1-2
length: 15
D: TRBD1
DNA: TGCGCCAGCAGCCAAGGGATGGACAGGGTATGTGGCTACACCTTC
CDR3: CASSQGMDRVCGYTF

V: TRBV2
size: NA
J: TRBJ1-1
length: 10
D: NA
DNA: TGTGCCAGTGTGTGGACTGAAGCTTTCTTT
CDR3: CASVWTEAFF

V: TRBV4-2
size: few
J: TRBJ2-7
length: 12
D: TRBD1
DNA: TGTGCCAGCAGCGAATCGACAGGGTTGATGTACTTC
CDR3: CASSESTGLMYF

V: TRBV27
size: few
J: TRBJ1-1
length: 14
D: NA
DNA: TGTGCCAGCAGTTGGGGCGTAGGGCACACTGAAGCTTTCTTT
CDR3: CASSWGVGHTEAFF

V: TRBV5-6
size: few
J: TRBJ2-7
length: 15
D: TRBD1
DNA: TGTGCCAGCAGAAATACCGGGACAGATTCCTACGAGCAGTACTTC
CDR3: CASRNTGTDSYEQYF

V: TRBV20-1
size: few
J: TRBJ1-1
length: 12
D: NA
DNA: TGCAGTGCTACGGAATTGGAAACTGAAGCTTTCTTT
CDR3: CSATELETEAFF

V: TRBV4-3
size: many
J: TRBJ2-3
length: 14
D: NA
DNA: TGCGCCAGCAGCCAAGATGGAGCAAGGGATACGCAGTATTTT
CDR3: CASSQDGARDTQYF

V: TRBV4-2
size: few
J: TRBJ1-4
length: 18
D: NA
DNA: TGTGCCAGCAGCCAAGATGAGGGACACCCAGCAACTAATGAAAAACTGTTTTTT
CDR3: CASSQDEGHPATNEKLFF

V: TRBV2
size: once
J: TRBJ1-1
length: 13
D: NA
DNA: TGTGCCAGCACCCCTTCCGCCGTACATGAAGCTTTCTTT
CDR3: CASTPSAVHEAFF

V: TRBV6-2/TRBV6-3
size: many
J: TRBJ2-1
length: 14
D: TRBD2
DNA: TGTGCCAGCAGTCCCCGGGGGGGACGGAATGAGCAGTTCTTC
CDR3: CASSPRGGRNEQFF

V: TRBV20-1
size: many
J: TRBJ2-3
length: 14
D: NA
DNA: TGCAGTGCTAGAGTGGCGGGAATCACAGATACGCAGTATTTT
CDR3: CSARVAGITDTQYF

V: TRBV12-3/TRBV12-4
size: NA
J: TRBJ2-1
length: 15
D: NA
DNA: TGTGCCAGCAGTTTAAACTCCGGGCCCCAAGAGACCCAGTTCTTC
CDR3: CASSLNSGPQETQFF

V: TRBV12-3/TRBV12-4
size: few
J: TRBJ2-7
length: 15
D: TRBD1
DNA: TGTGCCAGCAGGGGTACAGGGGGCCTATCCTACGAGCAGTACTTC
CDR3: CASRGTGGLSYEQYF

V: TRBV6-5
size: NA
J: TRBJ2-2
length: 13
D: NA
DNA: TGTGCCAGCGGGGCCGCGAACACCGGGGAGCTGTTTTTT
CDR3: CASGAANTGELFF

V: TRBV5-1
size: many
J: TRBJ2-3
length: 15
D: NA
DNA: TGCGCCAGCAGCTTGGTCCAGGGGGGTACAGATACGCAGTATTTT
CDR3: CASSLVQGGTDTQYF

V: TRBV14
size: NA
J: TRBJ1-2
length: 14
D: NA
DNA: TGTGCCAGCAGCGATACGGGTCAGTTCTATGGCTACACCTTC
CDR3: CASSDTGQFYGYTF

V: TRBV3-1
size: NA
J: TRBJ1-6
length: 13
D: NA
DNA: TGTGCCAGCAGCCCCAGGGATAATTCACCCCTCCACTTT
CDR3: CASSPRDNSPLHF

V: TRBV7-8
size: NA
J: TRBJ1-1
length: 15
D: TRBD1
DNA: TGTGCCAGCAGTTATACCGGGACAGGTGGACCTGAAGCTTTCTTT
CDR3: CASSYTGTGGPEAFF

V: TRBV20-1
size: once
J: TRBJ2-7
length: 15
D: TRBD1
DNA: TGCAGTGCTAGAGATTCAGGGGACAGCTCCTACGAGCAGTACTTC
CDR3: CSARDSGDSSYEQYF

V: TRBV7-2
size: NA
J: TRBJ2-1
length: 13
D: NA
DNA: TGTGCCAGCAGCCGACAGGCTTACAATGAGCAGTTCTTC
CDR3: CASSRQAYNEQFF

V: TRBV11-1
size: NA
J: TRBJ2-5
length: 13
D: TRBD1
DNA: TGTGCCAGCAGCGCCGACAGGGGAGAGACCCAGTACTTC
CDR3: CASSADRGETQYF

V: TRBV2
size: NA
J: TRBJ2-4
length: 14
D: NA
DNA: TGTGCCAGCAACCTAGTGGGGAAAAAAAACATTCAGTACTTC
CDR3: CASNLVGKKNIQYF

V: TRBV9
size: NA
J: TRBJ2-5
length: 13
D: NA
DNA: TGTGCCAGCAGCGGAGAAACTAGGCATGAGCAGTACTTC
CDR3: CASSGETRHEQYF

V: TRBV15
size: NA
J: TRBJ1-1
length: 14
D: NA
DNA: TGTGCCACCAGCAGAGATTCAAGGTCCACTGAAGCTTTCTTT
CDR3: CATSRDSRSTEAFF

V: TRBV12-3/TRBV12-4
size: few
J: TRBJ1-4
length: 18
D: NA
DNA: TGTGCCAGCAGTTTAGGGCAGACTATAGATGCAACTAATGAAAAACTGTTTTTT
CDR3: CASSLGQTIDATNEKLFF

V: TRBV6-5
size: NA
J: TRBJ2-2
length: 17
D: NA
DNA: TGTGCCAGCAGTTACTCGAGGGGTACGTCGAACACCGGGGAGCTGTTTTTT
CDR3: CASSYSRGTSNTGELFF

V: TRBV20-1
size: few
J: TRBJ2-7
length: 11
D: NA
DNA: TGCAGTGCCGACGGAGAATACGAGCAGTACTTC
CDR3: CSADGEYEQYF

V: TRBV7-2
size: NA
J: TRBJ1-6
length: 15
D: TRBD1
DNA: TGTGCCAGCAGCTTAGAGGAGGGGGCCGATTCACCCCTCCACTTT
CDR3: CASSLEEGADSPLHF

V: TRBV9
size: NA
J: TRBJ2-7
length: 13
D: NA
DNA: TGTGCCAGCAGCGCGTCACAGGGCGACGAGCAGTACTTC
CDR3: CASSASQGDEQYF

V: TRBV24-1
size: NA
J: TRBJ2-6
length: 15
D: NA
DNA: TGTGCCACCAGTGGAGGGTACTCTGGGGCCAACGTCCTGACTTTC
CDR3: CATSGGYSGANVLTF

V: TRBV27
size: few
J: TRBJ1-5
length: 14
D: NA
DNA: TGTGCCAGCAGTAAACGGACAGCAGGTCAGCCCCAGCATTTT
CDR3: CASSKRTAGQPQHF